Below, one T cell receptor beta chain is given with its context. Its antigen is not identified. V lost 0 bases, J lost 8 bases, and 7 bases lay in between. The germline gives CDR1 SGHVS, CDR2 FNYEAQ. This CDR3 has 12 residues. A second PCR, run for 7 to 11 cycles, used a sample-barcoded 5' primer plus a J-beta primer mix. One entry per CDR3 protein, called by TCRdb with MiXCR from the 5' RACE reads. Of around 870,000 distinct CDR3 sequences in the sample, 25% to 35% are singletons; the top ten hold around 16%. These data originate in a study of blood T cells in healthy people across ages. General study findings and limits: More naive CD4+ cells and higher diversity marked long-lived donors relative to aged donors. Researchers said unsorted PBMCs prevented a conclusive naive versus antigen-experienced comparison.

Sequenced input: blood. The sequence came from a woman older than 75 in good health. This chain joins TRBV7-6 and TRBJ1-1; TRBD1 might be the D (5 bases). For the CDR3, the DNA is TGTGCCAGCAGCTTAGCAAAGGGGGAAGCTTTCTTT. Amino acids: CASSLAKGEAFF.